The rows below give T cell receptor beta chains drawn from one sample of a study of blood T cell repertoires in COVID-19. Only in-frame clones appear in the TCRdb table, and some are missing; sequencing was by immunoSEQ multiplex PCR. The sample holds fewer than 350,000 clones, roughly 90% seen once. Sequencing was done on a sample of PBMCs or T cells enriched from blood (not recorded which). These receptors came from a middle-aged woman with acute COVID-19. Both conserved end residues are part of each CDR3. D genes are given only for firm matches. Clone size, where shown, is once, few, many, or a class for clones that have expanded.

j_call	d_call	clone_size	v_call	cdr3_nt	cdr3_aa
TRBJ2-7	TRBD2	-	TRBV3-1/TRBV3-2	TGTGCCAGCAGCTCCACCACTAGCGGGGACTACGAGCAGTACTTC	CASSSTTSGDYEQYF
TRBJ2-5	TRBD2	-	TRBV7-9	TGTGCCAGCCAAGCTGGGGCGGGAGGGCAAGAGACCCAGTACTTC	CASQAGAGGQETQYF
TRBJ1-6	TRBD1	-	TRBV27	TGTGCCAGCAAAATGGGACAGGGGAGCTATAATTCACCCCTCCACTTT	CASKMGQGSYNSPLHF
TRBJ1-3	TRBD1	-	TRBV11-2	TGTGCCAGCAGCTCAGGACAGGTTGGAGGGCGAAACACCATATATTTT	CASSSGQVGGRNTIYF
TRBJ2-2	-	-	TRBV2	TGTGCCAGCAAGGCAGGGGCGAACACCGGGGAGCTGTTTTTT	CASKAGANTGELFF
TRBJ1-4	-	-	TRBV5-1	TGCGCCAGCAGCCGGGGGGATAATGAAAAACTGTTTTTT	CASSRGDNEKLFF
TRBJ2-5	TRBD2	-	TRBV7-2	TGTGCCAGCAGCTTGCAGCGGGGGTCGGGCCAAGAGACCCAGTACTTC	CASSLQRGSGQETQYF
TRBJ1-1	-	-	TRBV18	TGTGCCAGCTCACCGGGACAGAACACTGAAGCTTTCTTT	CASSPGQNTEAFF
TRBJ2-1	TRBD2	-	TRBV5-1	TGCGCCAGCACCTCGGGGGGGACTAGCGGTTTCAATGAGCAGTTCTTC	CASTSGGTSGFNEQFF
TRBJ2-7	TRBD1	-	TRBV5-1	TGCGCCAGCAGCCCAACGGGACAGGGGGCTCACGAGCAGTACTTC	CASSPTGQGAHEQYF
TRBJ2-4	TRBD1	-	TRBV13	TGTGCCAGCAGCAGCCGGGACAGGGGGCTCCTAGGTGCCAAAAACATTCAGTACTTC	CASSSRDRGLLGAKNIQYF
TRBJ2-1	TRBD2	-	TRBV2	TGTGCCAGCAGTTCCGGGACTAGCGGGATCCATGAGCAGTTCTTC	CASSSGTSGIHEQFF
TRBJ2-3	TRBD2	-	TRBV20-1	TGCAGTGCTAGTATCCCCCGGGGGGGGACTTATACGCAGTATTTT	CSASIPRGGTYTQYF
TRBJ2-5	TRBD2	-	TRBV27	TGTGCCAGCAGCCGCTACGGGACTAGCGGGAGGTACCAAGAGACCCAGTACTTC	CASSRYGTSGRYQETQYF
TRBJ1-5	-	-	TRBV5-8	TGTGCCAGCAGCTTGCTAAGGCGGGATCAGCCCCAGCATTTT	CASSLLRRDQPQHF
TRBJ2-5	-	-	TRBV7-2	TGTGCCAGCAGCTTAGAGAGGGAAGAGACCCAGTACTTC	CASSLEREETQYF
TRBJ1-1	TRBD1	-	TRBV29-1	TGCAGCGTACAACCGGGACAGGGGGCCACTGAAGCTTTCTTT	CSVQPGQGATEAFF
TRBJ2-5	-	-	TRBV3-1/TRBV3-2	TGTGCCAGCAGCCGGGGGGAGTACCAAGAGACCCAGTACTTC	CASSRGEYQETQYF
TRBJ2-5	TRBD1	-	TRBV2	TGTGCCAGCAGGACGGACAGGGGGGAGACCCAGTACTTC	CASRTDRGETQYF
TRBJ1-4	TRBD1	-	TRBV7-9	TGTGCCAGCAGCCGTCCGGGACAGACTAATGAAAAACTGTTTTTT	CASSRPGQTNEKLFF
TRBJ1-5	TRBD1	-	TRBV6-5	TGTGCCAGCAGCGGACAGGGGACAGGCAATCAGCCCCAGCATTTT	CASSGQGTGNQPQHF
TRBJ1-5	-	-	TRBV28	TGTGCCAGCAGTCCCGGTCGTGGCAGGCCGGTCAATCAGCCCCAGCATTTT	CASSPGRGRPVNQPQHF
TRBJ2-1	TRBD2	-	TRBV24-1	TGTGCCACCAGTCCCCTCGGGGGAGGGATCCTGAATGAGCAGTTCTTC	CATSPLGGGILNEQFF
TRBJ2-7	TRBD2	once	TRBV5-4	TGTGCCAGCAGCGTCGAGCGGGGAAGCGAGCAGTACTTC	CASSVERGSEQYF
TRBJ1-2	TRBD1	-	TRBV12-5	TGTGCTAGTGGAGACGCGGACAGGGGAGTTGGCTACACCTTC	CASGDADRGVGYTF
TRBJ1-6	-	-	TRBV6-5	TGTGCCAGCAGTTACGGGGGCCACTATAATTCACCCCTCCACTTT	CASSYGGHYNSPLHF
TRBJ2-2	TRBD1	-	TRBV24-1	TGTGCCACCAGTGATCCCGACAGGGGGCGATTCCCCGGGGAGCTGTTTTTT	CATSDPDRGRFPGELFF
TRBJ2-2	TRBD1	-	TRBV7-8	TGTGCCAGCAGCGCTCACAGGGGCACCGGGGAGCTGTTTTTT	CASSAHRGTGELFF
TRBJ2-1	TRBD1	-	TRBV19	TGTGCCAGTAGTCGAACATCCGGGACAGGGCGCGGCAATGAGCAGTTCTTC	CASSRTSGTGRGNEQFF
TRBJ2-3	TRBD1	-	TRBV19	TGTGCCAGTAGTATAGGGGGGACAGGGGGCACAGATACGCAGTATTTT	CASSIGGTGGTDTQYF
TRBJ1-1	-	-	TRBV3-1/TRBV3-2	TGTGCCAGCAGCCAAGTGGTAGGGGGCACTGAAGCTTTCTTT	CASSQVVGGTEAFF
TRBJ1-5	-	-	TRBV5-5	TGTGCCAGCAGCTTGGGTGAGGAGTATAGCAATCAGCCCCAGCATTTT	CASSLGEEYSNQPQHF
TRBJ1-4	-	once	TRBV5-4	TGTGCCAGCAGCTTGAGCAGGGAACGTGAAAAACTGTTTTTT	CASSLSREREKLFF
TRBJ2-1	TRBD2	-	TRBV4-1	TGCGCCAGCAGCCAAGGCCGGGGAGCGGGGGGGTACAATGAGCAGTTCTTC	CASSQGRGAGGYNEQFF
TRBJ1-1	-	-	TRBV24-1	TGTGCCACCAGTAGCGGGACCAGAAATGAAGCTTTCTTT	CATSSGTRNEAFF
TRBJ2-2	-	-	TRBV4-1	TGCGCCAGCAGCCAAGGGCCGAAACGACTAGTTACCACCGGGGAGCTGTTTTTT	CASSQGPKRLVTTGELFF
TRBJ2-3	-	-	TRBV7-2	TGTGCCAGCAGCAGCCCCGTGGACTTAGATACGCAGTATTTT	CASSSPVDLDTQYF
TRBJ2-3	-	-	TRBV30	TGTGCCTGGAGTGTAAGTAGTAAGGCGGCGCAGTATTTT	CAWSVSSKAAQYF
TRBJ2-3	TRBD2	-	TRBV2	TGTGCCAGCAGACTAACTAGCGGGGGGAGCACAGATACGCAGTATTTT	CASRLTSGGSTDTQYF